The rows below give T cell receptor beta chains drawn from one sample of a study of blood T cell repertoires in COVID-19. Some clones are missing from TCRdb's copy, which holds only in-frame ones; the method was immunoSEQ multiplex PCR. Found here are about 71,000 clones, 82% of them singletons; the top ten hold roughly 13%. Sequencing used peripheral blood. The receptors originated from a woman of 80 years or more with acute or convalescent COVID-19. Both conserved end residues are part of each CDR3. A D gene is named only where the DNA matches it firmly. Rows may omit the clone size; those that give it use once, few, many or a size class.

v_gene: TRBV7-9; abundance: few; d_gene: TRBD2; j_gene: TRBJ2-1; CDR3nt: TGTGCCAGCAGCCCCGCCGGACTAGCGGGAGTTCGGAATGAGCAGTTCTTC; CDR3aa: CASSPAGLAGVRNEQFF
v_gene: TRBV9; abundance: few; d_gene: TRBD2; j_gene: TRBJ2-1; CDR3nt: TGTGCCAGCAGCGAAGCGGGGGCCGGCAATGAGCAGTTCTTC; CDR3aa: CASSEAGAGNEQFF
v_gene: TRBV27; abundance: once; d_gene: -; j_gene: TRBJ1-2; CDR3nt: TGTGCCAGCACCCCCTATCGGGGGGAAGACTATGGCTACACCTTC; CDR3aa: CASTPYRGEDYGYTF
v_gene: TRBV6-5; abundance: once; d_gene: TRBD1; j_gene: TRBJ2-7; CDR3nt: TGTGCCAGCAGTTACTCGTTGGGACAGATTTCCTACGAGCAGTACTTC; CDR3aa: CASSYSLGQISYEQYF
v_gene: TRBV5-1; abundance: -; d_gene: TRBD1; j_gene: TRBJ2-5; CDR3nt: TGCGCCAGCAGCTTTGGTGCAGGGGGCGGGGAGACCCAGTACTTC; CDR3aa: CASSFGAGGGETQYF
v_gene: TRBV28; abundance: -; d_gene: -; j_gene: TRBJ2-7; CDR3nt: TGTGCCAGCAGTTTAGTACTAGGGGGGGCGAAGCAGTACTTC; CDR3aa: CASSLVLGGAKQYF
v_gene: TRBV29-1; abundance: -; d_gene: -; j_gene: TRBJ2-7; CDR3nt: TGCAGCGTTGAAGACCCTCAGGAGGGAGTCTTGCACGAGCAGTACTTC; CDR3aa: CSVEDPQEGVLHEQYF
v_gene: TRBV4-2; abundance: few; d_gene: TRBD2; j_gene: TRBJ2-7; CDR3nt: TGTGCCAGCAGCCAAGATTTGAGCCTAGCGGGAGGACAGCAGTACTTC; CDR3aa: CASSQDLSLAGGQQYF
v_gene: TRBV27; abundance: -; d_gene: TRBD1; j_gene: TRBJ2-1; CDR3nt: TGTGCCAGCAATACAGGGGGATCCTACAATGAGCAGTTCTTC; CDR3aa: CASNTGGSYNEQFF
v_gene: TRBV4-1; abundance: once; d_gene: TRBD2; j_gene: TRBJ2-1; CDR3nt: TGCGCCAGCAGCCGATCGGGACTAGCGGGTAATTATGAGCAGTTCTTC; CDR3aa: CASSRSGLAGNYEQFF
v_gene: TRBV7-9; abundance: -; d_gene: -; j_gene: TRBJ1-4; CDR3nt: TGTGCCAGCAGCTTGGACAGATCTAATGAAAAACTGTTTTTT; CDR3aa: CASSLDRSNEKLFF
v_gene: TRBV12-3/TRBV12-4; abundance: -; d_gene: TRBD1; j_gene: TRBJ1-3; CDR3nt: TGTGCCAGCAGTCGACAGGGTTTTTACACCATATATTTT; CDR3aa: CASSRQGFYTIYF
v_gene: TRBV18; abundance: few; d_gene: TRBD1; j_gene: TRBJ2-7; CDR3nt: TGTGCCAGCTCACCGGCGGGACAGGGCTACGAGCAGTACTTC; CDR3aa: CASSPAGQGYEQYF
v_gene: TRBV4-1; abundance: -; d_gene: -; j_gene: TRBJ1-5; CDR3nt: TGCGCCAGCAGCCAAGGCATCCCCCTCCGGGGGAATGGAGATCAGCCCCAGCATTTT; CDR3aa: CASSQGIPLRGNGDQPQHF
v_gene: TRBV5-5; abundance: few; d_gene: -; j_gene: TRBJ1-5; CDR3nt: TGTGCCAGCAGACCCACGGCAGGGGATGGGAATCAGCCCCAGCATTTT; CDR3aa: CASRPTAGDGNQPQHF
v_gene: TRBV19; abundance: -; d_gene: TRBD1; j_gene: TRBJ2-3; CDR3nt: TGTGCCAGTAAAGGAACAGGGGGAACAGATACGCAGTATTTT; CDR3aa: CASKGTGGTDTQYF
v_gene: TRBV3-1/TRBV3-2; abundance: -; d_gene: TRBD2; j_gene: TRBJ2-1; CDR3nt: TGTGCCAGCAGCCAAGATGTATTCGGACTAGGTGCCTACAATGAGCAGTTCTTC; CDR3aa: CASSQDVFGLGAYNEQFF
v_gene: TRBV7-3; abundance: once; d_gene: TRBD2; j_gene: TRBJ2-2; CDR3nt: TGTGCCAGCAGCTTAACGGTTCGGCTAGCGGGGGGAGACACCGGGGAGCTGTTTTTT; CDR3aa: CASSLTVRLAGGDTGELFF
v_gene: TRBV28; abundance: -; d_gene: TRBD1; j_gene: TRBJ1-5; CDR3nt: TGTGCCAGCATTAGGGGGCGCGGGGATCAGCCCCAGCATTTT; CDR3aa: CASIRGRGDQPQHF
v_gene: TRBV15; abundance: -; d_gene: -; j_gene: TRBJ1-3; CDR3nt: TGTGCCACCAGCAGAGAAAGGGGACTGCTCTCTGGAAACACCATATATTTT; CDR3aa: CATSRERGLLSGNTIYF
v_gene: TRBV10-3; abundance: -; d_gene: -; j_gene: TRBJ1-2; CDR3nt: TGTGCCATCAGTGAAGACAGGCGGTATGGCTACACCTTC; CDR3aa: CAISEDRRYGYTF
v_gene: TRBV6-5; abundance: -; d_gene: TRBD1; j_gene: TRBJ2-7; CDR3nt: TGTGCCAGCAGGAGGGCCGGGACAGGGGGCGAGCAGTACTTC; CDR3aa: CASRRAGTGGEQYF
v_gene: TRBV4-3; abundance: -; d_gene: TRBD1; j_gene: TRBJ1-3; CDR3nt: TGCGCCAGCAGCCAAGCCAGGGGGTGGAACACCATATATTTT; CDR3aa: CASSQARGWNTIYF
v_gene: TRBV5-8; abundance: -; d_gene: -; j_gene: TRBJ2-1; CDR3nt: TGTGCCAGCAGCTTGGGCCTGAGATCCTACAATGAGCAGTTCTTC; CDR3aa: CASSLGLRSYNEQFF
v_gene: TRBV19; abundance: -; d_gene: -; j_gene: TRBJ2-1; CDR3nt: TGTGCCAGTAGTATAAGGCAGGGGAGGGCCTACAATGAGCAGTTCTTC; CDR3aa: CASSIRQGRAYNEQFF
v_gene: TRBV5-6; abundance: -; d_gene: TRBD2; j_gene: TRBJ2-7; CDR3nt: TGTGCCAGCAGCGGAGCGGGAGGGCCACCCGAGCAGTACTTC; CDR3aa: CASSGAGGPPEQYF
v_gene: TRBV11-1; abundance: -; d_gene: -; j_gene: TRBJ1-1; CDR3nt: TGTGCCAGCAGCGTACTGGACACAGAAGCTTTCTTT; CDR3aa: CASSVLDTEAFF
v_gene: TRBV5-1; abundance: -; d_gene: TRBD1; j_gene: TRBJ1-1; CDR3nt: TGCGCCAGCAGCCCTCTGGGACAGGGAGCCACTGAAGCTTTCTTT; CDR3aa: CASSPLGQGATEAFF
v_gene: TRBV6-6; abundance: -; d_gene: -; j_gene: TRBJ2-3; CDR3nt: TGTGCCAGTAGGGGGGGGGCAGATACGCAGTATTTT; CDR3aa: CASRGGADTQYF
v_gene: TRBV19; abundance: -; d_gene: -; j_gene: TRBJ1-2; CDR3nt: TGTGCCACCCCTCGCCGAGGGAACTATGGCTACACCTTC; CDR3aa: CATPRRGNYGYTF
v_gene: TRBV24-1; abundance: -; d_gene: -; j_gene: TRBJ2-5; CDR3nt: TGTGCCACCAGTGATGCGGACATTCAAGAGACCCAGTACTTC; CDR3aa: CATSDADIQETQYF
v_gene: TRBV12-3/TRBV12-4; abundance: once; d_gene: TRBD1; j_gene: TRBJ2-7; CDR3nt: TGTGCCAGCAGGGGACAGGGGTCTTACGAGCAGTACTTC; CDR3aa: CASRGQGSYEQYF
v_gene: TRBV5-1; abundance: -; d_gene: -; j_gene: TRBJ2-2; CDR3nt: TGCGCCAGCAGCGTTTCGCAGGGAACCGGGGAGCTGTTTTTT; CDR3aa: CASSVSQGTGELFF
v_gene: TRBV6-2/TRBV6-3; abundance: -; d_gene: TRBD2; j_gene: TRBJ2-1; CDR3nt: TGTGCCAGCAGTTACAGCCCCGGACTAGCGGGAGTACGGTTCGATGAGCAGTTCTTC; CDR3aa: CASSYSPGLAGVRFDEQFF
v_gene: TRBV28; abundance: -; d_gene: TRBD1; j_gene: TRBJ2-7; CDR3nt: TGTGCCAGCAACCAATCCGGGACAGGTGCCTACGAGCAGTACTTC; CDR3aa: CASNQSGTGAYEQYF
v_gene: TRBV11-2; abundance: -; d_gene: -; j_gene: TRBJ2-5; CDR3nt: TGTGCCAGCAGCTTAGTACCGCGTAGCCAAGAGACCCAGTACTTC; CDR3aa: CASSLVPRSQETQYF
v_gene: TRBV9; abundance: -; d_gene: TRBD2; j_gene: TRBJ2-3; CDR3nt: TGTGCCAGCAGCGTAGAAGGGCTAGCGGACTTTGATACGCAGTATTTT; CDR3aa: CASSVEGLADFDTQYF